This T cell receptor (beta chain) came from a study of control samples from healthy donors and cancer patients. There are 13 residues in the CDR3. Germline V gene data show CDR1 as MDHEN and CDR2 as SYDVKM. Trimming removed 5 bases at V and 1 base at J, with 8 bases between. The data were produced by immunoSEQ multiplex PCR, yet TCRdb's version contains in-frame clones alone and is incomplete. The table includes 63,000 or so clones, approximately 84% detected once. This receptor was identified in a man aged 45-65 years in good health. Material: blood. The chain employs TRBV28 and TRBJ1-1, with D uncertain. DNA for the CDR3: TGTGCCAGCAGTGCACACCAGAACACTGAAGCTTTCTTT. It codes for CASSAHQNTEAFF.